This TCR beta chain was captured in a study of blood T cells in healthy people across ages. General study points: Naive CD4+ cell counts and diversity both ran higher in long-lived than in aged donors. Significant beta diversity loss was already apparent by age around 36, declining roughly linearly.

This CDR3 contains 13 residues. Per germline, CDR1 LGHDT and CDR2 YNNKEL (reference sequence). Many counts were recorded for this clonotype. Its antigen is still unknown. A junction boundary mismatches the germline segment, possibly from a read error. Next came a second PCR, run for about 6 to 12 cycles, which used a sample-barcoded 5' primer along with a J-beta primer mix. Each of the cDNA molecules was tagged by a template-switch adaptor with 12 random nucleotides. TCRdb recomputed calls from the 5' RACE reads with MiXCR, one row per CDR3 protein. This table has approximately 1,000,000 distinct CDR3 sequences, roughly two fifths appearing once.

The clonotype was recovered from a man aged 18 to 30 in good health. The sequencing sample was made of blood. The genes are TRBV3-1 and TRBJ1-2; D unclear. The CDR3 spells CASSQGRYYGYTF. The CDR3 bases are TGTGCCAGCAGTCAAGGACGTTACTATGGCTACACCTTC.